This TCR beta chain stems from a study of blood T cell repertoires in COVID-19. Looking at the study overall: The United States, Italy and Spain supplied acute and convalescent COVID-19 samples. PBMCs, B-cell-depleted T cells, or T cells provided the cDNA or gDNA that made up the material.

Germline V gene data show CDR1 as MNHEY and CDR2 as SVGAGI. This CDR3 has 12 residues. Trimming removed 2 bases from V and 9 bases from J, with 8 bases in between. As originally analysed: From reference gene primer amplification, estimates of nucleated cell counts were derived. Clones were read by immunoSEQ multiplex PCR, and TCRdb kept only the in-frame ones, dropping some. From that table come the V and J calls and clone size; the DNA was used to work out D and trimming. The sample records fewer than 90,000 clones, 90% to 95% being singletons. The chain recombines TRBV6-5 with TRBJ2-1; D is uncertain. Sequencing used peripheral blood. This receptor was taken from a human donor with active COVID-19. The donor label of this sample is uncertain. DNA of the CDR3: TGTGCCAGCAGTTACCGTTTGAGTGAGCAGTTCTTC. This gives the protein CASSYRLSEQFF.